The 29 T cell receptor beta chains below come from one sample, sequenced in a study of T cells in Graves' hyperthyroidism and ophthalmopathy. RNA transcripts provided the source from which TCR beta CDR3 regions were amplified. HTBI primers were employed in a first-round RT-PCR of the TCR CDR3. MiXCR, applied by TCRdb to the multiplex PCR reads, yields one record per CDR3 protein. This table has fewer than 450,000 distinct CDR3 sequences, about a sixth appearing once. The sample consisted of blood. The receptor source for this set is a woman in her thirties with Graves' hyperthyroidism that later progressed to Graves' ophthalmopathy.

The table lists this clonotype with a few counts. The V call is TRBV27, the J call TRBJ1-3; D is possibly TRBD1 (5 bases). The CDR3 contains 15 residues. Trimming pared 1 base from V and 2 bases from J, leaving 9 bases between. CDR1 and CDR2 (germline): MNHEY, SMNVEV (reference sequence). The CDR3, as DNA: TGTGCCAGCAGTTTATTGGGGGGGGCTGGAAACACCATATATTTT. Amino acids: CASSLLGGAGNTIYF.

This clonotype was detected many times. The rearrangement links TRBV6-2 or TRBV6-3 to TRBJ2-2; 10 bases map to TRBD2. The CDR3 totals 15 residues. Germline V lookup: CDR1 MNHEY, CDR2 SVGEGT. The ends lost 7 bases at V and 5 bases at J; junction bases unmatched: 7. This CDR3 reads CASIPSGRATGELFF. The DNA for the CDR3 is TGTGCCAGCATTCCGAGCGGGAGGGCGACCGGGGAGCTGTTTTTT.

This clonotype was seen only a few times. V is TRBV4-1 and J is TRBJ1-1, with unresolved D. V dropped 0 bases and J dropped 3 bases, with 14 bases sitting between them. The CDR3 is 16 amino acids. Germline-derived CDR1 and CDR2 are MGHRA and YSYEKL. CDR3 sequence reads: CASSQDGSGGDTEAFF. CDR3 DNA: TGCGCCAGCAGCCAAGACGGGTCCGGAGGAGACACTGAAGCTTTCTTT.

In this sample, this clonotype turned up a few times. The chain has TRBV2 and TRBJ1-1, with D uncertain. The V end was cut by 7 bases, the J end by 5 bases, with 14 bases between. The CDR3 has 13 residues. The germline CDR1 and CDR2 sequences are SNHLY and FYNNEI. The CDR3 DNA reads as TGTGCCAGCATGAAGAGGGAAGGGACTGAAGCTTTCTTT. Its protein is CASMKREGTEAFF.

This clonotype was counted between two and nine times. The CDR3 spells CASSVEAGDQPQHF. The CDR3 nucleotides are TGTGCCAGCAGCGTAGAAGCAGGGGATCAGCCCCAGCATTTT. The gene calls are TRBV9 and TRBJ1-5; possible D gene TRBD1, 6 bases. This CDR3 comprises 14 residues. The germline V gene encodes CDR1 SGDLS and CDR2 YYNGEE. The V end was cut by 0 bases, the J end by 5 bases, with 9 bases between.

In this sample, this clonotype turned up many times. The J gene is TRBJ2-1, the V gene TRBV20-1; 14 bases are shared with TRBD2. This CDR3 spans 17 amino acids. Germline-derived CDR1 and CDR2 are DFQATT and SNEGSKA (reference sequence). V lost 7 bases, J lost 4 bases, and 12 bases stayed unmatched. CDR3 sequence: CSVGTSGSPQTYNEQFF. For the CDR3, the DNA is TGCAGTGTAGGGACTAGCGGGAGCCCACAGACTTACAATGAGCAGTTCTTC.

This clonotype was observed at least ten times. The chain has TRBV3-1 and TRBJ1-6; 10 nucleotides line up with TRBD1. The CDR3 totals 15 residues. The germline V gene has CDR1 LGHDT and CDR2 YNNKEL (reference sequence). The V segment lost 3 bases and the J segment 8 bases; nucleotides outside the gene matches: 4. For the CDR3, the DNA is TGTGCCAGCAGCCACATGACAGGGGGCGATTCACCCCTCCACTTT. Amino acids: CASSHMTGGDSPLHF.

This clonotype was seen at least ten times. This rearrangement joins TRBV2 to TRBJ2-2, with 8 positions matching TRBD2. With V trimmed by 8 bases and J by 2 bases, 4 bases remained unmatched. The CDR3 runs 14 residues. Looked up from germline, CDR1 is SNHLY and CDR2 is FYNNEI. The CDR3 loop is CASRGLVNTGELFF. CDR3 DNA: TGTGCCAGCCGGGGACTAGTAAACACCGGGGAGCTGTTTTTT.

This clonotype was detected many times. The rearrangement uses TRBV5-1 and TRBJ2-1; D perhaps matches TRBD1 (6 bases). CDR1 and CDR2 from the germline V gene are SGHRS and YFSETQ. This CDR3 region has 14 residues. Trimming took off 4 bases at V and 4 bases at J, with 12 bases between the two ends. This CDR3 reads CASSSLGGYNEQFF. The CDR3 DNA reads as TGCGCCAGCAGCAGCTTAGGGGGATACAATGAGCAGTTCTTC.

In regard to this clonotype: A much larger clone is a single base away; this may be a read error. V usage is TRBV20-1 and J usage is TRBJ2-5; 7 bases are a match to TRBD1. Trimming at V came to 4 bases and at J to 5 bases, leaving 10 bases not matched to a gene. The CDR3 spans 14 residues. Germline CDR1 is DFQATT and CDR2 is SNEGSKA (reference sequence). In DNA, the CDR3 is TGCAGTGCTACGCGACAGGGTATTCGGGAGACCCAGTACTTC. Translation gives CSATRQGIRETQYF.

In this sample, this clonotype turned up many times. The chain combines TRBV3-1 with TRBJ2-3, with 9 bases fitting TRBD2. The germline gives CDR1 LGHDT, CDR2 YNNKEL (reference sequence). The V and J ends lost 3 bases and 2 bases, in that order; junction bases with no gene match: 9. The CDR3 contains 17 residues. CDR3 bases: TGTGCCAGCAGCCATCTGAGCGGGGGGACCCTCACAGATACGCAGTATTTT. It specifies CASSHLSGGTLTDTQYF.

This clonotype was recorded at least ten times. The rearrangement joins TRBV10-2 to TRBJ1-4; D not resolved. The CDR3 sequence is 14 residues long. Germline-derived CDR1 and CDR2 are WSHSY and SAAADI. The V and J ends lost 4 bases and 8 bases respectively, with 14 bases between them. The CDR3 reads CASSVGLLAEKLFF. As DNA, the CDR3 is TGCGCCAGCAGTGTGGGCCTTTTGGCCGAAAAACTGTTTTTT.

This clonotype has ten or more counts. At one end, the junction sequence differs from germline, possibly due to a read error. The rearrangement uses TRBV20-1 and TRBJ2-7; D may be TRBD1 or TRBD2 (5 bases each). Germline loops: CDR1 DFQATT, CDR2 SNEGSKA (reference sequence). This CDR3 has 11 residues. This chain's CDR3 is CSASFVGEQHF. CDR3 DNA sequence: TGCAGTGCTAGTTTTGTGGGGGAGCAGCACTTC.

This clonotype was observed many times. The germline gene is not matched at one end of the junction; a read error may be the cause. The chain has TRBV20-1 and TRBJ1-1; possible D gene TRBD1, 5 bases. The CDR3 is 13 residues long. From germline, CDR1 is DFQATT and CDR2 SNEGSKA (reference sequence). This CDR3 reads CSSRGWGDTEAFF. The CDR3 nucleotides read TGCAGTTCTAGGGGATGGGGGGACACTGAAGCTTTCTTT.

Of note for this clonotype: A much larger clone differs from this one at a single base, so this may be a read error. The CDR3 is CSVYPGQGFGSEQYF. In DNA form, the CDR3 reads TGCAGCGTTTATCCGGGACAGGGGTTCGGATCCGAGCAGTACTTC. This sequence joins TRBV29-1 and TRBJ2-7, with 10 positions matching TRBD1. The V segment lost 5 bases and the J segment 6 bases; nucleotides outside the gene matches: 13. The CDR3 is 15 amino acids. CDR1 and CDR2 (germline): SQVTM, ANQGSEA.

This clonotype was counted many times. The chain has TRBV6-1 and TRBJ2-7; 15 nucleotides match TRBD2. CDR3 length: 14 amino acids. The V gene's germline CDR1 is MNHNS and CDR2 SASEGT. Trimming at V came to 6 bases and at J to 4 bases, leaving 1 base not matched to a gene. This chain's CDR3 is CASSGTSGGYEQYF. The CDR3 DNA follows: TGTGCCAGCAGCGGGACTAGCGGGGGGTACGAGCAGTACTTC.

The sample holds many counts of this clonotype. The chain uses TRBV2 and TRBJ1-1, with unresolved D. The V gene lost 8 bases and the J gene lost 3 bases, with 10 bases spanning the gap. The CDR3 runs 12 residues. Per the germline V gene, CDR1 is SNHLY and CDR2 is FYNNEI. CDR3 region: CASCLGDTEAFF. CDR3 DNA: TGTGCCAGCTGTCTTGGGGACACTGAAGCTTTCTTT.

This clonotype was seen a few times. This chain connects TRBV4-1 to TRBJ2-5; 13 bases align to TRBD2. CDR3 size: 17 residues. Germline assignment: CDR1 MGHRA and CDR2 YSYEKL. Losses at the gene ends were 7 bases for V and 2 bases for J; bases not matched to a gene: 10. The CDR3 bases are TGCGCCAGCACGCGGACTAGCGGGAGTTTGCTTCAAGAGACCCAGTACTTC. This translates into CASTRTSGSLLQETQYF.

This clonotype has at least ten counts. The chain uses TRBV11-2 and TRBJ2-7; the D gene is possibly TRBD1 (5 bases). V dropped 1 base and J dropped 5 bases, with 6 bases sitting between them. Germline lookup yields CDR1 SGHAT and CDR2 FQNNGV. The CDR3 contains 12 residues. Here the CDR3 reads CASSLGGNEQYF. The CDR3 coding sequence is TGTGCCAGCAGCTTAGGGGGCAACGAGCAGTACTTC. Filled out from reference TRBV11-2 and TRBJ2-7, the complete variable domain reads EAGVAQSPRYKIIEKRQSVAFWCNPISGHATLYWYQQILGQGPKLLIQFQNNGVVDDSQLPKDRFSAERLKGVDSTLKIQPAKLEDSAVYLCASSLGGNEQYFGPGTRLTVT.

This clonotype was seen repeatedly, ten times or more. The CDR3: CATSLSNQPQHF. The CDR3 nucleotides are TGTGCCACCAGCTTAAGTAATCAGCCCCAGCATTTT. V and J are TRBV15 and TRBJ1-5; D not resolved. The germline V gene has CDR1 LNHNV and CDR2 YYDKDF (reference sequence). Between the trimmed V and J ends, which lost 5 bases and 4 bases, there was a span of 6 bases. This CDR3 is 12 amino acids long.

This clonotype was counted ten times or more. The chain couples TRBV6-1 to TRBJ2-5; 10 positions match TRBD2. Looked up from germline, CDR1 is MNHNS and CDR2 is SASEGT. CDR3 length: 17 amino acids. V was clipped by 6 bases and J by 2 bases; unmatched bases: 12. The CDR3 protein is CASRRSGGLYMQETQYF. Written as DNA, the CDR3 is TGTGCCAGCAGACGTAGCGGGGGGCTTTATATGCAAGAGACCCAGTACTTC.

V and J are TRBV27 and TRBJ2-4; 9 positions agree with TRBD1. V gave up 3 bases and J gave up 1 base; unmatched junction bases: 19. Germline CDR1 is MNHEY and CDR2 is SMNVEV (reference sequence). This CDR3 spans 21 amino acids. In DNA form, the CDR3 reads TGTGCCAGCAGTTTCCTTCCGGGACAGGGCCCCGAGGGGGATGCCAAAAACATTCAGTACTTC. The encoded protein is CASSFLPGQGPEGDAKNIQYF.

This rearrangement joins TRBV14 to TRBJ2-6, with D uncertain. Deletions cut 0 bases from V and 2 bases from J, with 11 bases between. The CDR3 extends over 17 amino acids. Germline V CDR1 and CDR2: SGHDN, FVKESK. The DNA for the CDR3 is TGTGCCAGCAGCCAAGATATTTATGAACCTGGGGCCAACGTCCTGACTTTC. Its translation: CASSQDIYEPGANVLTF.

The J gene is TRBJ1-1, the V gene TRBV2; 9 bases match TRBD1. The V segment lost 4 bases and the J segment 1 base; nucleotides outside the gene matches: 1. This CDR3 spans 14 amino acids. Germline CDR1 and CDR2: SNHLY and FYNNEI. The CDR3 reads CASSVDRGNTEAFF. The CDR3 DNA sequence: TGTGCCAGCAGTGTGGACAGGGGGAACACTGAAGCTTTCTTT. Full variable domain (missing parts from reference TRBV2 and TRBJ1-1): EPEVTQTPSHQVTQMGQEVILRCVPISNHLYFYWYRQILGQKVEFLVSFYNNEISEKSEIFDDQFSVERPDGSNFTLKIRSTKLEDSAMYFCASSVDRGNTEAFFGQGTRLTVV.

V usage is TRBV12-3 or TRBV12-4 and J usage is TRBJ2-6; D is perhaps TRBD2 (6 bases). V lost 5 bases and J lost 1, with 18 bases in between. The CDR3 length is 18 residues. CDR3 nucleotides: TGTGCCAGCAGTCACGGACTGAGGGCGGGATCTGGGGCCAACGTCCTGACTTTC. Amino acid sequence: CASSHGLRAGSGANVLTF.

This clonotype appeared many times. CDR3: CASSSGGQAAEQYF. The CDR3 DNA is TGTGCCAGCAGCTCAGGGGGACAGGCTGCCGAGCAGTACTTC. This chain uses TRBV7-9 with TRBJ2-7; 8 bases fit TRBD1. Germline CDR1 and CDR2: SEHNR and FQNEAQ (reference sequence). V shed 4 bases and J 6 bases; nucleotides not matched to a gene: 8. This CDR3 has 14 residues.

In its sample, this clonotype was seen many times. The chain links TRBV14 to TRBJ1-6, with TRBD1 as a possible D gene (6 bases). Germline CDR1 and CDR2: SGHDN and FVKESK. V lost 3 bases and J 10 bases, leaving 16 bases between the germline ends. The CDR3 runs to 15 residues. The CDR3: CASSQQGTRGSPLHF. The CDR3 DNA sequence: TGTGCCAGCAGCCAGCAGGGGACGAGAGGGTCACCCCTCCACTTT.

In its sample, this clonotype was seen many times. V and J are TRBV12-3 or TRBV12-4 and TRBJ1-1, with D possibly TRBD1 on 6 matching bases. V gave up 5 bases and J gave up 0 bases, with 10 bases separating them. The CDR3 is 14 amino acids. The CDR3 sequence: CASSAGTLNTEAFF. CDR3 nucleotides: TGTGCCAGCAGTGCCGGGACACTGAACACTGAAGCTTTCTTT.

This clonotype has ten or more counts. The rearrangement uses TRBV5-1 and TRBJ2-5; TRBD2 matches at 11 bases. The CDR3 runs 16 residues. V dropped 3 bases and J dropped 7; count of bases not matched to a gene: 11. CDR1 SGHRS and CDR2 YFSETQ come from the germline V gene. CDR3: CASSSAVAGGPGTQYF. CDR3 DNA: TGCGCCAGCAGCTCGGCTGTAGCGGGAGGGCCGGGGACCCAGTACTTC. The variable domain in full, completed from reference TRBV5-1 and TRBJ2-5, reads KAGVTQTPRYLIKTRGQQVTLSCSPISGHRSVSWYQQTPGQGLQFLFEYFSETQRNKGNFPGRFSGRQFSNSRSEMNVSTLELGDSALYLCASSSAVAGGPGTQYFGPGTRLLVL.